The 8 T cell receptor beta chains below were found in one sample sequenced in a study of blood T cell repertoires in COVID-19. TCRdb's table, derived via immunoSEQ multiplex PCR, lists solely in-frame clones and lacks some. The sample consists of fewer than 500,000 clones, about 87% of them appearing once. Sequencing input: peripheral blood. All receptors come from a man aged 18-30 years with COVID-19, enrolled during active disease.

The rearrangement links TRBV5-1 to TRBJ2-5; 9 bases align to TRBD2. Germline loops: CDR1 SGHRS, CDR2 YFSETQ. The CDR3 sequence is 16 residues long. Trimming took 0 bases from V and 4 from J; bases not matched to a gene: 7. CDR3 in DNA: TGCGCCAGCAGCTTGGGACTAGCGGAAGGGGCAGAGACCCAGTACTTC. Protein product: CASSLGLAEGAETQYF.

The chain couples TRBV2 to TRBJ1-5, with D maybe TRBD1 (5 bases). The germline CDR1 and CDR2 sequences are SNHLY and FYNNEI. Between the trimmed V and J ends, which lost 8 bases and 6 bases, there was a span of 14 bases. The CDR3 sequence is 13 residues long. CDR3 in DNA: TGTGCCAGCGGGCAGGGTGGCGGTCAGCCCCAGCATTTT. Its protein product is CASGQGGGQPQHF.

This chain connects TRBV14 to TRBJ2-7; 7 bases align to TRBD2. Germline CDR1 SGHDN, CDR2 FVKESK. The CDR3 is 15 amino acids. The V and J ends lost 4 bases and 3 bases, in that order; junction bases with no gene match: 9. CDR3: CASSLGGWGGYEQYF. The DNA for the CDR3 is TGTGCCAGCAGCCTTGGAGGGTGGGGGGGCTACGAGCAGTACTTC.

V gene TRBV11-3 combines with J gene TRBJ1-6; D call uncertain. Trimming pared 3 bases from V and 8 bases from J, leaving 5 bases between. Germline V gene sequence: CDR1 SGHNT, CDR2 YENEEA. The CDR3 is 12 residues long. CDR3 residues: CASSFSDSPLHF. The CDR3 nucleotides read TGTGCCAGCAGCTTTTCGGATTCACCCCTCCACTTT. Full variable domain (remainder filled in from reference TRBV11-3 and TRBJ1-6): EAGVVQSPRYKIIEKKQPVAFWCNPISGHNTLYWYLQNLGQGPELLIRYENEEAVDDSQLPKDRFSAERLKGVDSTLKIQPAELGDSAVYLCASSFSDSPLHFGNGTRLTVT.

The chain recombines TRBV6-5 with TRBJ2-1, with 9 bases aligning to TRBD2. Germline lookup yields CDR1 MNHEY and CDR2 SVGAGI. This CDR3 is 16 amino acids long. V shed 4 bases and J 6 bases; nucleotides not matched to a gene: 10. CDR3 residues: CASSSTGTSRVNEQFF. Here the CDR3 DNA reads TGTGCCAGCAGTTCCACGGGGACTAGCAGAGTCAATGAGCAGTTCTTC.

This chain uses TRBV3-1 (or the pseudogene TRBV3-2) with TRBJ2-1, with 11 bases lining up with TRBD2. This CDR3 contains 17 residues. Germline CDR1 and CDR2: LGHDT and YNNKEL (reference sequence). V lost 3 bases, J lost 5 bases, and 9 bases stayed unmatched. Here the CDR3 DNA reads TGTGCCAGCAGCCACCGGGATGGGACTAGCGGAGACAATGAGCAGTTCTTC. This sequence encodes CASSHRDGTSGDNEQFF.

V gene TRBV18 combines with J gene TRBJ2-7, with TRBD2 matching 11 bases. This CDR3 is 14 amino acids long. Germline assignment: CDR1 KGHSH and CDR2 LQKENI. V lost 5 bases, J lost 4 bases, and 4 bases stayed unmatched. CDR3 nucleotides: TGTGCCAGCTCAACCGGGACTAGCGGTTACGAGCAGTACTTC. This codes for CASSTGTSGYEQYF.

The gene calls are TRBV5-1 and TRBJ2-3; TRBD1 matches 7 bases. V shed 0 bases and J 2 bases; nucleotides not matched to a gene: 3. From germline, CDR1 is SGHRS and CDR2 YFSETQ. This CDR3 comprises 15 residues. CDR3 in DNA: TGCGCCAGCAGCTTGGCCAGGGGGAACACAGATACGCAGTATTTT. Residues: CASSLARGNTDTQYF.